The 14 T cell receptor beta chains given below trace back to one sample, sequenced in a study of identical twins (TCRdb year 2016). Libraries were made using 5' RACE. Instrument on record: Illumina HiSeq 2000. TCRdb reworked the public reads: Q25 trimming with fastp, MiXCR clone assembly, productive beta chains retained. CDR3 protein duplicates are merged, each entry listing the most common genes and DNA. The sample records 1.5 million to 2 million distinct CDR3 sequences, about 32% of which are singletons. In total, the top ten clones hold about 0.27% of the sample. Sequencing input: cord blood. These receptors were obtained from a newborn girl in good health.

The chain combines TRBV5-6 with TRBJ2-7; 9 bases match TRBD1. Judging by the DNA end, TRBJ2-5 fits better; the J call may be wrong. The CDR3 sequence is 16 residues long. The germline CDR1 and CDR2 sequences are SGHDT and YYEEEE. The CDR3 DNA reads TGTGCCAGCAGCTTGCTGCACAGGGGGCCAGAAAAGACCCAGTACTTC. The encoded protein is CASSLLHRGPEKTQYF.

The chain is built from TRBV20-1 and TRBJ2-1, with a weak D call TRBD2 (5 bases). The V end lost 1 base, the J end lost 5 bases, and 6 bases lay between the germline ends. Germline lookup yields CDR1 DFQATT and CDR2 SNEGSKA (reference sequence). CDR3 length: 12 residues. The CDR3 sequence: CSARVLDNEQFF. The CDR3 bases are TGCAGTGCTAGAGTACTAGACAATGAGCAGTTCTTC.

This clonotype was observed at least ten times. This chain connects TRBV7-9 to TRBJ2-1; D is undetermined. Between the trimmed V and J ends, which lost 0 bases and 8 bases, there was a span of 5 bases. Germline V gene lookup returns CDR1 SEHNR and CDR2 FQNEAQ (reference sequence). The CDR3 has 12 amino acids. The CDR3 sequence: CASSLARYEQFF. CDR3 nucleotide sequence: TGTGCCAGCAGCTTAGCCAGGTATGAGCAGTTCTTC.

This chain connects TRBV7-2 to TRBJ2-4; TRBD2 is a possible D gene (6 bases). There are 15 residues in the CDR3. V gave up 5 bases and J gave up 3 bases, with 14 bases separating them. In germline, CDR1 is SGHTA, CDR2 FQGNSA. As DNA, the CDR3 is TGTGCCAGCAGCATCAGGAGGGACGTCAAAAACATTCAGTACTTC. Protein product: CASSIRRDVKNIQYF.

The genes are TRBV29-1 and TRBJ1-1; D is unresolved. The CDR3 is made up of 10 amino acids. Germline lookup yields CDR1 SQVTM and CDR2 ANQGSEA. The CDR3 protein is CMAANTEAFF. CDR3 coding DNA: TGCATGGCAGCGAACACTGAAGCTTTCTTT.

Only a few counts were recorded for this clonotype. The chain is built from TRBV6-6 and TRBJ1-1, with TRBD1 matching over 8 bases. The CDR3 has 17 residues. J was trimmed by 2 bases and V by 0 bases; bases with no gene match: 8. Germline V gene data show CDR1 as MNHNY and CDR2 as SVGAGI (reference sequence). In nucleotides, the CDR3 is TGTGCCAGCAGTTACTCGAGAGACAGGGGAATTAACACTGAAGCTTTCTTT. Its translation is CASSYSRDRGINTEAFF.

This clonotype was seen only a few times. The CDR3 sequence: CSARLFPGPSYNEQFF. The CDR3, as DNA: TGCAGTGCTAGACTTTTCCCGGGGCCCTCCTACAATGAGCAGTTCTTC. The rearrangement joins TRBV20-1 to TRBJ2-1; perhaps D is TRBD1 or TRBD2 (5 bases each). The CDR3 contains 16 residues. The germline V gene has CDR1 DFQATT and CDR2 SNEGSKA (reference sequence). Trimming removed 2 bases from V and 0 bases from J, with 14 bases in between.

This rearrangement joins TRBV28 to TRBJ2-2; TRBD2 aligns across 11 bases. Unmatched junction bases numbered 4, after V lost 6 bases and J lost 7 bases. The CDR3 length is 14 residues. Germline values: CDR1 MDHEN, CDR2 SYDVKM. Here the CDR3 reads CASRTSGTGGELFF. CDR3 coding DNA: TGTGCCAGCAGGACTAGCGGGACGGGCGGGGAGCTGTTTTTT.

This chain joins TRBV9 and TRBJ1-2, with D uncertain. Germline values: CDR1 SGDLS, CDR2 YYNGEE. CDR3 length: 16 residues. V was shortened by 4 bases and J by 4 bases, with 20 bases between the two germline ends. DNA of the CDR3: TGTGCCAGCAGCCCCACAAAAGAGTCCCGGGGCTATGGCTACACCTTC. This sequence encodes CASSPTKESRGYGYTF.

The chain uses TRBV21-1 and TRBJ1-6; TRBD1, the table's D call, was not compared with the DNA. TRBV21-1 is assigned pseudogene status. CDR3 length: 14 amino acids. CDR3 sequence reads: CASSKRGNNSPLHF. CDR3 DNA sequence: TGTGCCAGCAGCAAAAGGGGAAATAATTCACCCCTCCACTTT.

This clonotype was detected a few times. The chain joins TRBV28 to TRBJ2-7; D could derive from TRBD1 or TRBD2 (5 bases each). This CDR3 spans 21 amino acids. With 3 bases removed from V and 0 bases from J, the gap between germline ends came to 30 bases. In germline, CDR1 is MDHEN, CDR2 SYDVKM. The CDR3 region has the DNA TGTGCCAGCAGTTTCAACCCCCCCGTTTTGACCCGGGACCTCAGCTCCTACGAGCAGTACTTC. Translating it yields CASSFNPPVLTRDLSSYEQYF.

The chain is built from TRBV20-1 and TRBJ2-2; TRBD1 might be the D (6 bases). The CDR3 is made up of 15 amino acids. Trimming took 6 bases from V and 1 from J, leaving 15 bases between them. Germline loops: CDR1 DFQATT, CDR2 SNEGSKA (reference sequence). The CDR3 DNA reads TGCAGTGCCGAGGCAGGGGACAAGAACACCGGGGAGCTGTTTTTT. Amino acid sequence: CSAEAGDKNTGELFF.

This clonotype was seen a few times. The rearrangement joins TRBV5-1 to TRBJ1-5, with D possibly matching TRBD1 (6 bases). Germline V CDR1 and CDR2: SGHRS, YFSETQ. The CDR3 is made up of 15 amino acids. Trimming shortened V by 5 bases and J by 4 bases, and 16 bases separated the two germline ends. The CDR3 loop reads CASRPGASWNQPQHF. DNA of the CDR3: TGCGCCAGCAGACCGGGGGCGTCTTGGAATCAGCCCCAGCATTTT.

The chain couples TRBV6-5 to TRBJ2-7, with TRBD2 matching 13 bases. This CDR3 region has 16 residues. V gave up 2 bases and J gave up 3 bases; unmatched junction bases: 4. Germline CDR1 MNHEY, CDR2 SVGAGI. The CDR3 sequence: CASSYRTSGGVYEQYF. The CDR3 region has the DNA TGTGCCAGCAGTTACCGAACTAGCGGGGGGGTCTACGAGCAGTACTTC.